This TCR beta chain was retrieved from a study of graft-versus-host responses after intestinal transplantation. The table lists this clone with a few counts. TCRdb's table, derived via immunoSEQ multiplex PCR, lists solely in-frame clones and lacks some. The data show tens of thousands of clones, with roughly four fifths seen just once and roughly 3.4% held by the top ten. CDR3 length equals 15 residues. Losses at the gene ends were 4 bases for V and 7 bases for J; bases not matched to a gene: 3. Germline values: CDR1 MNHEY, CDR2 SMNVEV (reference sequence). This chain connects TRBV27 to TRBJ2-1; TRBD2 matches at 14 bases. The sample consisted of PBMCs, taken more than 950 days after transplant. This TCR was sampled from a human patient who received an intestinal transplant, so some T cells may come from the graft donor. CDR3 sequence: CASSSGTSGSNEQFF. In DNA form, the CDR3 reads TGTGCCAGCAGTTCAGGGACTAGCGGGAGTAATGAGCAGTTCTTC.